This entry concerns a single TCR beta chain. The repertoire was sequenced with immunoSEQ multiplex PCR; TCRdb's copy has only in-frame clones and lacks some. The sample comprises about 140,000 clones, approximately 91% of which are singletons, and 3.2% rests with the top ten. The CDR3 spans 15 residues. Germline CDR1 reads SNHLY; CDR2 reads FYNNEI. Trimming took 7 bases from V and 3 from J; bases not matched to a gene: 7. These data come from a study of control samples from healthy donors and cancer patients. The genes are TRBV2 and TRBJ1-4; 8 nucleotides line up with TRBD1. What was sequenced was blood. This receptor was obtained from a man aged 25-45 years in good health. The DNA for the CDR3 is TGTGCCAGCACTCGAGTGGGACAGGCTAATGAAAAACTGTTTTTT. This encodes CASTRVGQANEKLFF.